Given below is one TCR beta chain in context. What it recognizes is unknown. J was trimmed by 5 bases and V by 3 bases; bases with no gene match: 10. CDR3 length equals 16 residues. Germline values: CDR1 MNHEY, CDR2 SVGEGT. Sequencing in the ViraFEST assay came after antigen-specific CD4+ T cells had been expanded with viral peptide pools, which were used to stimulate PBMC. After more than 8 days in culture, the CD4+ T cells were isolated. Each participant was given two doses of one vaccine (BNT162b2 or mRNA-1273). Nucleocapsid antibodies were negative in the vaccine recipients, who had never had SARS-CoV-2 infection. IL-2 medium was substituted for half the medium on days 3 and 7. This sample is drawn from a study of vaccination effects on CD4 cells after COVID-19. On the study more broadly: Samples that were drawn after vaccination came a median of 72 days after the second dose.

Profiling relied on immunoSEQ multiplex PCR, and the TCRdb table lists in-frame clones only, not all of them. The sample yields tens of thousands of clones, 55% to 85% seen once. The chain employs TRBV6-2 or TRBV6-3 and TRBJ1-1; 9 bases match TRBD1. The sample in question was CD4+ T cells from PBMCs cultured with HCoV-229E spike peptides, obtained after COVID-19 vaccination. The sequence came from a human donor who received a COVID-19 vaccine. CDR3 in DNA: TGTGCCAGCAGTTATCCAGGGGGGGACAGGGAGACTGAAGCTTTCTTT. Translated, it gives CASSYPGGDRETEAFF.